These 18 T cell receptor beta chains were all obtained from the same sample, sequenced in a study of blood T cells in healthy people across ages. Alongside a J-beta primer mix, a sample-barcoded 5' primer served in a second PCR lasting roughly 6 to 12 cycles. TCRdb itself ran the 5' RACE reads through MiXCR, one entry per CDR3 protein. The sample has approximately 360,000 distinct CDR3 sequences, over 45% seen once. The material sequenced was blood. These receptors were taken from a man aged 55 to 70 in good health.

This clonotype was counted between two and nine times. The chain joins TRBV20-1 to TRBJ1-5, with D perhaps matching TRBD1 (5 bases). This CDR3 is 14 amino acids long. The V end lost 6 bases, the J end lost 4 bases, and 16 bases lay between the germline ends. In germline, CDR1 is DFQATT, CDR2 SNEGSKA (reference sequence). CDR3 loop: CSAVGGIGNQPQHF. The CDR3 DNA reads TGCAGTGCCGTTGGGGGGATTGGTAATCAGCCCCAGCATTTT.

The rearrangement links TRBV6-5 to TRBJ2-3; 12 bases fit TRBD2. Germline CDR1 MNHEY, CDR2 SVGAGI. J lost 6 bases, V lost 2 bases, and 9 bases had no gene match. CDR3 length equals 17 residues. CDR3 loop: CASSYGTSGGPADTQYF. The CDR3 DNA is TGTGCCAGCAGTTACGGAACTAGCGGGGGGCCCGCGGATACGCAGTATTTT.

The chain links TRBV19 to TRBJ2-6; 8 bases match TRBD1. This CDR3 spans 16 amino acids. Germline V CDR1 and CDR2: LNHDA, SQIVND (reference sequence). V shed 4 bases and J 0 bases; nucleotides not matched to a gene: 2. As DNA, the CDR3 is TGTGCCAGTAGTAGGGGACAGGCCTCTGGGGCCAACGTCCTGACTTTC. Encoded protein: CASSRGQASGANVLTF.

This clonotype showed up just a few times. In DNA form, the CDR3 reads TGTGCCAGCAGCCAAGGCCGCGGGTCGGAGACCCAGTACTTC. This translates into CASSQGRGSETQYF. This sequence joins TRBV14 and TRBJ2-5, with D maybe TRBD2 (5 bases). CDR3 size: 14 residues. CDR1 is SGHDN, CDR2 FVKESK, per germline. Trimming shortened V by 1 base and J by 5 bases, and 11 bases separated the two germline ends.

V gene TRBV9 combines with J gene TRBJ2-7; TRBD2 might be the D (5 bases). Germline V gene data show CDR1 as SGDLS and CDR2 as YYNGEE. CDR3 length: 12 amino acids. Trimming left V 3 bases short and J 7 bases short, with 11 bases between. In DNA, the CDR3 is TGTGCCAGCAGCGCCGACGAGGGTGAGCAGTACTTC. Translating it yields CASSADEGEQYF.

This clonotype was recorded at least ten times. This rearrangement joins TRBV7-2 to TRBJ2-3; TRBD1 or TRBD2 may be the D gene (7 bases each). Germline V gene data show CDR1 as SGHTA and CDR2 as FQGNSA. Trimming cost V 1 base and J 6 bases, with 17 bases left between them. The CDR3 has 16 amino acids. CDR3 DNA sequence: TGTGCCAGCAGCTTAGTCCAGGGGGGGGGTGTGGATACGCAGTATTTT. Translated: CASSLVQGGGVDTQYF.

There are a few counts of this clonotype. The chain carries TRBV28 and TRBJ2-1; 8 positions agree with TRBD2. CDR1 and CDR2 from the germline V gene are MDHEN and SYDVKM. The CDR3 consists of 15 residues. The V segment lost 6 bases and the J segment 2 bases; nucleotides outside the gene matches: 6. The CDR3 is CASSLSGSAYNEQFF. CDR3 coding DNA: TGTGCCAGCAGCCTCAGCGGGAGTGCCTACAATGAGCAGTTCTTC.

At least ten counts were recorded for this clonotype. The chain carries TRBV20-1 and TRBJ2-7, with D possibly being TRBD1 (5 bases). Trimming left V 3 bases short and J 9 bases short, with 18 bases between. This CDR3 contains 13 residues. CDR1 DFQATT and CDR2 SNEGSKA come from the germline V gene (reference sequence). CDR3 protein: CSASAQGGHVQYF. CDR3 bases: TGCAGTGCTAGCGCCCAGGGCGGTCATGTGCAGTACTTC.

The chain uses TRBV14 and TRBJ1-2; D is unclear. Germline CDR1 is SGHDN and CDR2 is FVKESK. This CDR3 region has 15 residues. Trimming left V 0 bases short and J 4 bases short, with 12 bases between. DNA for the CDR3: TGTGCCAGCAGCCAAGATAGCAACAGCATCTATGGCTACACCTTC. This encodes CASSQDSNSIYGYTF.

CDR3 in DNA: TGTGCCAGCAGTTTTCAGGCCAGGGAAGAGACCCAGTACTTC. Translation gives CASSFQAREETQYF. The chain is built from TRBV12-3 or TRBV12-4 and TRBJ2-7; possible D gene TRBD1, 5 bases. The J call may be faulty, since TRBJ2-5 better matches the DNA end. The CDR3 is 14 amino acids.

This chain joins TRBV28 and TRBJ2-1, with D maybe TRBD2 (5 bases). With 8 bases removed from V and 3 bases from J, the gap between germline ends came to 8 bases. Germline V gives CDR1 MDHEN, CDR2 SYDVKM. This CDR3 contains 12 residues. CDR3 coding DNA: TGTGCCAGCGAGGGCCTCTACAATGAGCAGTTCTTC. Translation: CASEGLYNEQFF.

This clonotype was observed a few times. This sequence joins TRBV7-2 and TRBJ1-1, with D perhaps matching TRBD1 (5 bases). From germline, CDR1 is SGHTA and CDR2 FQGNSA. This CDR3 has 15 amino acids. With 5 bases removed from V and 0 bases from J, the gap between germline ends came to 13 bases. The CDR3 nucleotides read TGTGCCAGCAGCCGTCAATTGGGACTGAACACTGAAGCTTTCTTT. It specifies CASSRQLGLNTEAFF.

The CDR3 reads CASSFAGGGSYEQYF. CDR3 nucleotide sequence: TGTGCCAGCAGCTTTGCGGGGGGGGGCTCCTACGAGCAGTACTTC. V and J are TRBV11-2 and TRBJ2-7; 9 bases align to TRBD2. V lost 3 bases to trimming and J lost 0 bases; unmatched junction nucleotides: 3. Germline loops: CDR1 SGHAT, CDR2 FQNNGV. This CDR3 region has 15 residues.

The genes are TRBV28 and TRBJ1-5, with D possibly being TRBD1 (5 bases). CDR3 size: 15 residues. Germline loops: CDR1 MDHEN, CDR2 SYDVKM. V shed 6 bases and J shed 0 bases, with 12 bases lying between them. The CDR3 nucleotides are TGTGCCAGCAGCAATACAGGTTATAGCAATCAGCCCCAGCATTTT. Its protein is CASSNTGYSNQPQHF.

This chain links TRBV7-2 with TRBJ2-1; 10 nucleotides match TRBD2. Germline V gene sequence: CDR1 SGHTA, CDR2 FQGNSA. The CDR3 covers 15 residues. V dropped 3 bases and J dropped 9; count of bases not matched to a gene: 8. CDR3 region: CASSFSGGAMSEQFF. The DNA for the CDR3 is TGTGCCAGCAGCTTCAGCGGGGGGGCCATGAGTGAGCAGTTCTTC.

V is TRBV14 and J is TRBJ1-1; TRBD1 aligns across 8 bases. V was clipped by 1 base and J by 1 base; unmatched bases: 8. CDR1 is SGHDN and CDR2 is FVKESK in the germline V gene. The CDR3 consists of 17 residues. CDR3 sequence: CASSQVLQGGQNTEAFF. CDR3 coding DNA: TGTGCCAGCAGCCAAGTCCTACAGGGGGGGCAGAACACTGAAGCTTTCTTT.

This rearrangement joins TRBV6-5 to TRBJ2-5; no definite D call. Deletions cut 6 bases from V and 5 bases from J, with 16 bases between. Germline CDR1 reads MNHEY; CDR2 reads SVGAGI. The CDR3 is made up of 14 amino acids. The CDR3 DNA reads TGTGCCAGCAGCCCCACTGCCCGGAAGGAGACCCAGTACTTC. Translated, it gives CASSPTARKETQYF.

This clonotype occurred a few times. This sequence joins TRBV29-1 and TRBJ1-5; no clear D gene. Looked up from germline, CDR1 is SQVTM and CDR2 is ANQGSEA. There are 15 residues in the CDR3. The ends were cut back, 0 bases at V and 2 bases at J, with 11 bases in the middle. CDR3 sequence: CSVEDFQTGNQPQHF. The CDR3 bases are TGCAGCGTTGAAGATTTTCAAACGGGCAATCAGCCCCAGCATTTT.